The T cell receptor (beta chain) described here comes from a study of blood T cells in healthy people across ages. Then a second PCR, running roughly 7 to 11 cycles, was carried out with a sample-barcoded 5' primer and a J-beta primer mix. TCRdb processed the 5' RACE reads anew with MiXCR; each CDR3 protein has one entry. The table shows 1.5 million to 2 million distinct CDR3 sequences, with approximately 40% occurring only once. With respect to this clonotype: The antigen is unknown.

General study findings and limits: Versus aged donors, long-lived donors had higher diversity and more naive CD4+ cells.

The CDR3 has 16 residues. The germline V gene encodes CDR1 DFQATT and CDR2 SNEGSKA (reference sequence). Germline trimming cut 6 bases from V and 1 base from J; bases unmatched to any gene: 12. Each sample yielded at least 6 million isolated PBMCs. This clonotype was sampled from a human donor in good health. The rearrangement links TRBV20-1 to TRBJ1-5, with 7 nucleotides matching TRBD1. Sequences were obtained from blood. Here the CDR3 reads CSAKRGHGMSNQPQHF. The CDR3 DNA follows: TGCAGTGCGAAAAGGGGGCACGGTATGAGCAATCAGCCCCAGCATTTT.